The present entry profiles one T cell receptor (beta chain) with its context. What antigen it recognizes has not been identified. No qualities accompany the bases; no much larger clone lies one base away. TCRbeta libraries were sequenced on an Illumina MiSeq, and an average of roughly 41,000 productive templates per sample was obtained. TCRbeta CDR3 libraries were generated with the immunoSEQ assay using multiplex PCR amplification. As for how the authors treated the data: Repertoire diversity was calculated as previously defined, and values close to 0 indicated extremely monoclonal samples. The immuneACCESS repertoire file appears here via TCRdb, limited to in-frame rearrangements. These files lack a portion of the clones; in checked studies, under half of the deficit traces to unresolved V genes, and the cause of the others is not known. D and trimming come from the DNA, and the V and J calls and clone size come from that table. The sample table shows roughly 5,900 clones, and roughly 87% are seen once. Together, the top ten hold more than 15% of the sample.

The same DNA, extracted from blood mononuclear cells, served for both the TCR sequencing and the STAT3 sequencing. This sample stems from a study of STAT3 mutations in large granular lymphocyte leukemia (dated by TCRdb to between 2018 and 2020). About the full investigation: In roughly half of the longitudinally sequenced T-LGLL patients, canonical activating STAT3 mutations were detected. One or more immunosuppressive therapy regimens were given to more than half of T-LGLL patients, and hematologic response was seen in about 42% of the treated patients. Serial deep sequencing of TCRbeta CDR3 and STAT3 was performed in patients with T-cell large granular lymphocyte leukemia to reconstruct clonal hierarchy and dynamics. From an initial cohort of 207 LGL patients, approximately 18 representative T-LGLL cases were selected for longitudinal TCRbeta and STAT3 sequencing. A couple of patients with natural killer LGL leukemia were also sequenced longitudinally as controls within the study. For each patient, sequencing was performed at an average of roughly 4 time points, with a range of 2 to 8 samplings.

Paper-wide results and their limitations: The burden of the dominant TCR clone was higher than the STAT3 mutant burden in several patients, which suggests that the STAT3 mutation arose secondarily inside a clone that had already expanded. Because codominant clonotypes persisted in some patients, a small but highly pathogenic clone may have been missed. TCR clonotype switching after therapy was seen in about 30% of the 18 patients, with all newly emerging clones being STAT3 wild type. Because no samples were available when a clone first appeared, clonal expansion had to be inferred from samplings taken at other points. At least one immunodominant TCRbeta clonotype was present in every T-LGLL patient, and multiple immunodominant subclonotypes appeared in about half of the T-LGLL patients. Variable intervals between samplings and differing treatment regimens complicated linking therapy response to changes in TCR clonal burden.

Trimming at the junction amounts to 2 bases on V and 11 bases on J, and the germline ends lie 9 bases apart. Sequences SGHTA (CDR1) and FQGNSA (CDR2) are obtained from the germline V gene. The CDR3 numbers 12 residues from cysteine through phenylalanine. Only the CDR3 DNA is retained, 36 bases long and in frame from the first base. This chain joins TRBV7-2 to TRBJ2-2, with a tentative D gene TRBD1 over 6 matching bases. The receptor's source is a human donor with T large granular lymphocyte leukemia. Some clones in this sample may be carry-over from other donors' samples. The specimen was PBMCs. The CDR3 has the sequence CASSLTRGELFF. The nucleotide sequence is TGTGCCAGCAGCTTAACCAGGGGAGAGCTGTTTTTT.